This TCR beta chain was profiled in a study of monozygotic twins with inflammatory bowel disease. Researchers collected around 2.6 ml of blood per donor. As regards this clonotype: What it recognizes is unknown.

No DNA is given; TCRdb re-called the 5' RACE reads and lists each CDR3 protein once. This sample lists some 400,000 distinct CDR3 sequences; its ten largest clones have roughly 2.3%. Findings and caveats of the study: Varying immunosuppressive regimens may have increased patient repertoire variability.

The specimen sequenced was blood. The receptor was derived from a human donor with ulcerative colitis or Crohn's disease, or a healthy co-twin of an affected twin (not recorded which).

The CDR3 spells CSAMDPLDYSNQPQHF. The rearrangement joins TRBV20-1 to TRBJ1-5. Germline assignment: CDR1 DFQATT and CDR2 SNEGSKA (reference sequence). CDR3 length: 16 amino acids.